What follows are 8 T cell receptor beta chains derived from one specimen sequenced in a study of OX40 agonist ivuxolimab in advanced cancers. Some clones are missing from TCRdb's copy, which holds only in-frame ones; the method was immunoSEQ multiplex PCR. The sample has under 45,000 clones, more than 80% seen once; the top ten hold around 4%. Sample: CD4+ or CD8+ T cells sorted from blood, taken in a trial of the OX40 agonist ivuxolimab. These receptors were taken from an adult with an advanced solid tumor such as melanoma, head and neck, liver or kidney cancer.

The chain joins TRBV11-3 to TRBJ2-2; 8 positions match TRBD2. V lost 1 base, J lost 1 base, and 5 bases stayed unmatched. The germline gives CDR1 SGHNT, CDR2 YENEEA. The CDR3 spans 17 residues. The CDR3 sequence: CASSLARGAQNTGELFF. The CDR3 DNA follows: TGTGCCAGCAGCTTAGCGCGGGGGGCCCAGAACACCGGGGAGCTGTTTTTT.

This chain connects TRBV4-3 to TRBJ1-1; tentative D call: TRBD1 (5 bases). Trimming pared 1 base from V and 8 bases from J, leaving 14 bases between. This CDR3 is 14 amino acids long. The V gene's germline CDR1 is LGHNA and CDR2 YSLEER. In DNA form, the CDR3 reads TGCGCCAGCAGCCAAGTTGGGACGGTCAAAGAAGCTTTCTTT. Protein product: CASSQVGTVKEAFF.

This clone showed up just once. V gene TRBV7-9 combines with J gene TRBJ1-1, with D perhaps TRBD1 (5 bases). Germline V gene lookup returns CDR1 SEHNR and CDR2 FQNEAQ (reference sequence). There are 14 residues in the CDR3. The ends were cut back, 3 bases at V and 5 bases at J, with 13 bases in the middle. CDR3 sequence (DNA): TGTGCCAGCAGCTTCCTCAGGGATAAGACTGAAGCTTTCTTT. Amino acid sequence: CASSFLRDKTEAFF.

DNA of the CDR3: TGTGCCAGCAGCTCAGGGGGCGGGAGCTCTGGGGCCAACGTCCTGACTTTC. Translating it yields CASSSGGGSSGANVLTF. The chain carries TRBV7-2 and TRBJ2-6, with D possibly being TRBD1 (8 bases). The V end lost 4 bases, the J end lost 0 bases, and 13 bases lay between the germline ends. Germline CDR1 and CDR2: SGHTA and FQGNSA. This CDR3 has 17 residues.

This rearrangement joins TRBV21-1 to TRBJ2-1; TRBD2 is taken as the D call from the table, unchecked against the DNA. TRBV21-1 is marked as a pseudogene. The CDR3 contains 15 residues. This chain's CDR3 is CASSKMGSSYNEQFF. The DNA of the CDR3 is TGTGCCAGCAGCAAAATGGGGAGCTCCTACAATGAGCAGTTCTTC.

Only one count was recorded for this clone. The chain is built from TRBV5-1 and TRBJ2-1; D remains unclear. The germline gives CDR1 SGHRS, CDR2 YFSETQ. This CDR3 contains 15 residues. V lost 0 bases and J lost 3, with 10 bases in between. CDR3 region: CASSLEDRNYNEQFF. CDR3 DNA: TGCGCCAGCAGCTTGGAGGACCGAAACTACAATGAGCAGTTCTTC. Supplemented by reference TRBV5-1 and TRBJ2-1, the full variable domain reads KAGVTQTPRYLIKTRGQQVTLSCSPISGHRSVSWYQQTPGQGLQFLFEYFSETQRNKGNFPGRFSGRQFSNSRSEMNVSTLELGDSALYLCASSLEDRNYNEQFFGPGTRLTVL.

This chain uses TRBV2 with TRBJ1-5; 7 bases fit TRBD1. Germline V gene lookup returns CDR1 SNHLY and CDR2 FYNNEI. V lost 4 bases to trimming and J lost 2 bases; unmatched junction nucleotides: 8. This CDR3 contains 16 residues. The CDR3 spells CASSADREFRNQPQHF. The CDR3, as DNA: TGTGCCAGCAGTGCAGACAGGGAATTTCGCAATCAGCCCCAGCATTTT.

The chain links TRBV14 to TRBJ2-3; tentatively, D is TRBD1 (5 bases). Germline CDR1 SGHDN, CDR2 FVKESK. Trimming pared 0 bases from V and 4 bases from J, leaving 11 bases between. The CDR3 runs 15 residues. The CDR3 loop is CASSQDRVRADTQYF. The DNA of the CDR3 is TGTGCCAGCAGCCAAGACAGGGTGCGTGCAGATACGCAGTATTTT.